This T cell receptor beta chain was sequenced in a study of blood T cell repertoires in COVID-19. On the study more broadly: Sources were T cells, B-cell-depleted T cells, or PBMCs; the material itself was cDNA or gDNA.

Adults between about 18 and 89 years of age took part from about two dozen US areas. Assignment of participants to cohorts was predicated upon participant-reported clinical history. Germline assignment: CDR1 LNHDA and CDR2 SQIVND (reference sequence). After removal of 3 bases from V and 7 bases from J, the junction contained 4 bases not matched to a gene. The CDR3 runs to 14 residues. Original handling: Amplification from reference gene primers served as the basis for estimated nucleated cell counts. Using immunoSEQ multiplex PCR, the repertoire was profiled, and TCRdb retains in-frame clones only, with some absent. Clone size and the V and J calls come from that table; the DNA yielded D and trimming. The sample shows about 350,000 clones, 88% of them seen only once.

The sample taken for sequencing was PBMCs or T cells enriched from blood (not recorded which). The source is a woman aged 25 to 39 who had been exposed to COVID-19. The V gene is TRBV19, the J gene TRBJ2-1; 9 bases fit TRBD1. The CDR3 reads CASSIGTGQNEQFF. The CDR3 DNA follows: TGTGCCAGTAGTATTGGGACAGGGCAGAATGAGCAGTTCTTC.